This T cell receptor beta chain stems from a study of blood T cell repertoires in COVID-19. Study-level background: T cells, B-cell-depleted T cells, or PBMCs provided the cDNA or gDNA that served as material.

Trimming stripped 6 bases from V and 4 bases from J, with 15 bases between. The CDR3 has 15 amino acids. The germline CDR1 and CDR2 sequences are MNHEY and SMNVEV (reference sequence). TCRdb keeps only in-frame clones here, not all; method: immunoSEQ multiplex PCR. The sample yields some 150,000 clones, over 65% seen once. Input material: peripheral blood. The receptor was derived from an elderly man with acute or convalescent COVID-19. The rearrangement links TRBV27 to TRBJ1-4; D may be TRBD1 (5 bases). Here the CDR3 DNA reads TGTGCCAGCAGCCGTTCGGGGGTCGGTAATGAAAAACTGTTTTTT. It codes for CASSRSGVGNEKLFF.